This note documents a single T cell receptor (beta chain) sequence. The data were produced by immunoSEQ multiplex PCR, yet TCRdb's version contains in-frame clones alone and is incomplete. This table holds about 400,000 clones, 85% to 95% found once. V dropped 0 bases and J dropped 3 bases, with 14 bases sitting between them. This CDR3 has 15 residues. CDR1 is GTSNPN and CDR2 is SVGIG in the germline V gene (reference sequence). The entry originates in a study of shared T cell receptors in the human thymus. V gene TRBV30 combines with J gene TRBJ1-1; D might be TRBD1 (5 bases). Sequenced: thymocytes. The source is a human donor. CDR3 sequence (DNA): TGTGCCTGGAGTGTCGGCGACAGTGCGGACACTGAAGCTTTCTTT. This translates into CAWSVGDSADTEAFF. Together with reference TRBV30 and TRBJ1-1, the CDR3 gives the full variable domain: SQTIHQWPATLVQPVGSPLSLECTVEGTSNPNLYWYRQAAGRGLQLLFYSVGIGQISSEVPQNLSASRPQDRQFILSSKKLLLSDSGFYLCAWSVGDSADTEAFFGQGTRLTVV.